These T cell receptor beta chains were read from a single sample in a study of blood T cell repertoires in COVID-19. Sequencing was performed with immunoSEQ multiplex PCR; in TCRdb, only in-frame clones are kept and a portion is missing. The data hold 80,000 to 100,000 clones, with around 90% observed a single time. The sequenced material came from peripheral blood. These receptors were taken from a human donor with COVID-19, enrolled during active disease. The donor label of this sample is uncertain. CDR3s include the opening cysteine and the closing phenylalanine or tryptophan. Fields, in order: clone size, V gene, D gene, J gene, CDR3 DNA, CDR3 protein. A D gene is named only where the DNA matches it firmly. Clone size is shown for a subset of rows, as once, few, many or a class of expanded clone.

NA	TRBV7-9	TRBD1	TRBJ2-6	TGTGCCAGCAGCCTCCGGGACAGGGGGCGACGGTCTGGGGCCAACGTCCTGACTTTC	CASSLRDRGRRSGANVLTF
NA	TRBV7-2	NA	TRBJ1-2	TGTGCCAGCAGCTTAGATAGCCAGAACTATGGCTACACCTTC	CASSLDSQNYGYTF
NA	TRBV6-5	NA	TRBJ1-1	TGTGCCAGCAGAAAGGACATGATGAACACTGAAGCTTTCTTT	CASRKDMMNTEAFF
NA	TRBV9	NA	TRBJ2-6	TGTGCCAGCAGCGCCGGGGGTGCGGGGGCCAACGTCCTGACTTTC	CASSAGGAGANVLTF
once	TRBV19	TRBD1	TRBJ1-2	TGTGCCAGTAGTGGACAGGGGCGGGACTATGGCTACACCTTC	CASSGQGRDYGYTF
NA	TRBV5-1	NA	TRBJ2-3	TGCGCCAGCAGCTTGGCGGGGTGGGCAGATACGCAGTATTTT	CASSLAGWADTQYF
NA	TRBV7-9	TRBD1	TRBJ1-1	TGTGCCAGCAGCCTGACAGGGGTCGACACTGAAGCTTTCTTT	CASSLTGVDTEAFF
NA	TRBV5-6	NA	TRBJ1-6	TGTGCCAGCAGCTTTGGGCTTGATTCACCCCTCCACTTT	CASSFGLDSPLHF
NA	TRBV27	TRBD1	TRBJ1-2	TGTGCCAGCAGTTTCTCCGGGACAGGGGACTATGGCTACACCTTC	CASSFSGTGDYGYTF
NA	TRBV3-1/TRBV3-2	TRBD1	TRBJ1-2	TGTGCCAGCAGCCGCGCCGACAGGGGGCTACACGGCTACACCTTC	CASSRADRGLHGYTF
once	TRBV2	NA	TRBJ1-5	TGTGCCAGCAGTGATGGGGCAGTGCACCAGCATTTT	CASSDGAVHQHF